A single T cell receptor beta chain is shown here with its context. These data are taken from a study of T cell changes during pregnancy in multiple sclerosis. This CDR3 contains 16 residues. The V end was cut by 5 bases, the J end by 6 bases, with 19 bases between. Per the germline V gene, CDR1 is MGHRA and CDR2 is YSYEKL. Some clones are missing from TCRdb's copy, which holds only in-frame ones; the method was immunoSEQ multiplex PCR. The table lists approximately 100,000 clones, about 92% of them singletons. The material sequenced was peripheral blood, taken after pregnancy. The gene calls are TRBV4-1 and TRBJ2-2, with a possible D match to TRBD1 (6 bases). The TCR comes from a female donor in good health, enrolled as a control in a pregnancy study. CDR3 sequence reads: CASSDIRGPVAGELFF. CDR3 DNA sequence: TGCGCCAGCAGCGATATCAGGGGCCCTGTGGCCGGGGAGCTGTTTTTT.